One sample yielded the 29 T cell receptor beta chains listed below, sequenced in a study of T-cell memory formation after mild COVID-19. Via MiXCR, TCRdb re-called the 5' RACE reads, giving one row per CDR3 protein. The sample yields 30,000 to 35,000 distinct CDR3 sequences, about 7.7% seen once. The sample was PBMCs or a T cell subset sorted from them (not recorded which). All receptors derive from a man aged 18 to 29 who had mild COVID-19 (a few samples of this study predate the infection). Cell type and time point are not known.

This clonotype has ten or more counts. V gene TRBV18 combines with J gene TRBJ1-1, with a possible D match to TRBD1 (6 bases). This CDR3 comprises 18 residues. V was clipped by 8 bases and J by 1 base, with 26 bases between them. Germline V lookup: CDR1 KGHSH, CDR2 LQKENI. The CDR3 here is CASRGVFDLRGSNTEAFF. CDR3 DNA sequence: TGTGCCAGCCGAGGGGTTTTTGATCTCAGGGGATCGAACACTGAAGCTTTCTTT.

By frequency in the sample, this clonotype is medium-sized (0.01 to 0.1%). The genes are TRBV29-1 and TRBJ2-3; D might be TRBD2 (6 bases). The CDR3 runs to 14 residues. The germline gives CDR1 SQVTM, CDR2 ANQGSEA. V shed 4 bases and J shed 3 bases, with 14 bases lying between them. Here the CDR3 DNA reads TGCAGCGTTGGAATTAGCGGAAGGACAGATACGCAGTATTTT. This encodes CSVGISGRTDTQYF.

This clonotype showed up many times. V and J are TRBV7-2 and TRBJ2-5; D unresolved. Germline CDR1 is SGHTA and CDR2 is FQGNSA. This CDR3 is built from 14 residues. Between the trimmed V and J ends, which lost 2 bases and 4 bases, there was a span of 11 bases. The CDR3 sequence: CASSLSWYGETQYF. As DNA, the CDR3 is TGTGCCAGCAGCTTAAGTTGGTACGGAGAGACCCAGTACTTC.

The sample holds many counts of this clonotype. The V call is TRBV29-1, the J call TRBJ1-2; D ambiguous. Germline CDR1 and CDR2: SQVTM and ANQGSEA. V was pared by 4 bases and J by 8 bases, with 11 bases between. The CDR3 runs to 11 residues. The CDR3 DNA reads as TGCAGCGTTGCCGCTGACACCGGCTACACCTTC. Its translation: CSVAADTGYTF.

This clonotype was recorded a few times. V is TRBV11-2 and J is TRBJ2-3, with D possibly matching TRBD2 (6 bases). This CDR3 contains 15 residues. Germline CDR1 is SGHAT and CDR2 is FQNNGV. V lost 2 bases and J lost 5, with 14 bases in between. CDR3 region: CASSLWGSAGDTQYF. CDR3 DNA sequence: TGTGCCAGCAGCTTATGGGGTTCAGCGGGAGATACGCAGTATTTT.

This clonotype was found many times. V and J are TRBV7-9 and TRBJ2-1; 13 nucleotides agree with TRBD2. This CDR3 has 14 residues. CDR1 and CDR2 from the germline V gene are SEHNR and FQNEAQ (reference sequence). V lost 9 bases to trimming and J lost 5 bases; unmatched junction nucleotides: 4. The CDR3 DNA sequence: TGTGCCAGTAGGGGGACTAGCGGGAACAATGAGCAGTTCTTC. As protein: CASRGTSGNNEQFF.

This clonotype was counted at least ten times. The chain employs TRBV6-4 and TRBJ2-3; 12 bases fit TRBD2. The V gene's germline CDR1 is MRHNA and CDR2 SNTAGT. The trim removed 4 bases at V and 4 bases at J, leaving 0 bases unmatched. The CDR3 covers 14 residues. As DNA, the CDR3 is TGTGCCAGCAGTGGGACTAGCGGGGCAGATACGCAGTATTTT. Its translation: CASSGTSGADTQYF.

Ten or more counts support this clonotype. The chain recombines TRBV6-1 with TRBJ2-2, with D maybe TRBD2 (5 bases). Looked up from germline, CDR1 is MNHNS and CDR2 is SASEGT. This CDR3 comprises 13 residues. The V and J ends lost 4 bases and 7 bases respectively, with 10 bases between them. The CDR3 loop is CASSGRGYGELFF. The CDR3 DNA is TGTGCCAGCAGTGGCCGGGGTTACGGGGAGCTGTTTTTT.

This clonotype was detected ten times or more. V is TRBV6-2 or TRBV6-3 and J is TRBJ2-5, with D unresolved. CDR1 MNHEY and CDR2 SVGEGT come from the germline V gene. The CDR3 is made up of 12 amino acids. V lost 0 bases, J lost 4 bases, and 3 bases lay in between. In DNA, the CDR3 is TGTGCCAGCAGTTACTCGACAGAGACCCAGTACTTC. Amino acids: CASSYSTETQYF.

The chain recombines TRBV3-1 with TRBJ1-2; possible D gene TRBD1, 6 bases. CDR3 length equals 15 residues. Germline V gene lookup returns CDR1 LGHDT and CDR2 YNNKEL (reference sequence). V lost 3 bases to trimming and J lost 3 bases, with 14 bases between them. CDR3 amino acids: CASSHRFKGDYGYTF. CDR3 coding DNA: TGTGCCAGCAGCCACCGTTTTAAGGGGGACTATGGCTACACCTTC.

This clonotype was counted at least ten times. The CDR3, as DNA: TGCGCCAGCAGCCAAGAAAGGGACACCTACGAGCAGTACGTC. It specifies CASSQERDTYEQYV. V is TRBV4-3 and J is TRBJ2-7, with D possibly matching TRBD1 (6 bases). The CDR3 has 14 residues. The germline V and J ends were trimmed by 0 bases and 2 bases, with 8 bases remaining between them. Germline V CDR1 and CDR2: LGHNA, YSLEER.

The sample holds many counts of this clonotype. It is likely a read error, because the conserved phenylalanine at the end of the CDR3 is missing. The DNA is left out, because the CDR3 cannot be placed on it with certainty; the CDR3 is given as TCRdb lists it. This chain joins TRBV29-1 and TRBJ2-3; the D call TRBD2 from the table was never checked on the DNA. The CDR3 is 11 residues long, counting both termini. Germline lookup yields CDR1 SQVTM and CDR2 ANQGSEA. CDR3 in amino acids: CSVDGLAGGLS.

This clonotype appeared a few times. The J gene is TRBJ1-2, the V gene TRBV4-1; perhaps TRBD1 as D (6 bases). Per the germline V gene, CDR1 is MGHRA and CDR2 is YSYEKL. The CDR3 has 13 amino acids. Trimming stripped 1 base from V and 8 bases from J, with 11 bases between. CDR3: CASSQAGAVGYTF. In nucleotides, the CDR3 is TGCGCCAGCAGCCAAGCGGGGGCAGTGGGCTACACCTTC.

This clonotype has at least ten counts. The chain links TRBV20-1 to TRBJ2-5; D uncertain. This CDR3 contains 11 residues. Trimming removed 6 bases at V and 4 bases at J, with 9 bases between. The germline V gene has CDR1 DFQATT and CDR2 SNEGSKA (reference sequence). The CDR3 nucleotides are TGCAGTGCCAGCCCTCGAGAGACCCAGTACTTC. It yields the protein CSASPRETQYF.

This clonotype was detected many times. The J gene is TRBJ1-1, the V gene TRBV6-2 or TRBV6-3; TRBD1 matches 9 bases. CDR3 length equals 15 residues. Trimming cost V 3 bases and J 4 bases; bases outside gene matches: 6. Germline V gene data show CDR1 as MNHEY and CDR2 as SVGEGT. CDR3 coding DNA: TGTGCCAGCAGTTATGCGGGACAGGGTCTCACTGAAGCTTTCTTT. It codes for CASSYAGQGLTEAFF.

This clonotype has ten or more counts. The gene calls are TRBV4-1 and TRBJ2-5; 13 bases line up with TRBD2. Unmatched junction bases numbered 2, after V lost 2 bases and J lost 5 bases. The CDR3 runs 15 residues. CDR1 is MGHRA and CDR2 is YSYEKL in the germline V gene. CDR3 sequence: CASSQSTSGGETQYF. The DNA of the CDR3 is TGCGCCAGCAGCCAATCGACTAGCGGGGGGGAGACCCAGTACTTC.

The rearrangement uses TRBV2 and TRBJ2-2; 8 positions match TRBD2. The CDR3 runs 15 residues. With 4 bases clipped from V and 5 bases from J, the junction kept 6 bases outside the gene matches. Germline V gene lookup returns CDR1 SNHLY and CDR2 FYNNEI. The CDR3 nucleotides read TGTGCCAGCAGTGGCGCAGTAGCGGGGACCGGGGAGCTGTTTTTT. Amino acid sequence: CASSGAVAGTGELFF.

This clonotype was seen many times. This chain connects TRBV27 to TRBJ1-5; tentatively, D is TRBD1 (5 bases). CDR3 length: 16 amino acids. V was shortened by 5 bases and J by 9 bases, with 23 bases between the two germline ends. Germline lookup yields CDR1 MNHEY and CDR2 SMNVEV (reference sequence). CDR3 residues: CASSPPDTARNPPQHF. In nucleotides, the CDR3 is TGTGCCAGCAGTCCCCCGGACACCGCTAGGAACCCGCCCCAGCATTTT.

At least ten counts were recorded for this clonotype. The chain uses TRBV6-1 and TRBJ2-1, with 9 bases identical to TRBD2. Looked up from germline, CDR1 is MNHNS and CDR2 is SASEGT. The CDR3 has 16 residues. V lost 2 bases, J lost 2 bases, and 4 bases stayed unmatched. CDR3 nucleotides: TGTGCCAGCAGTGAATACAGCGGGGGGCCCTACAATGAGCAGTTCTTC. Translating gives CASSEYSGGPYNEQFF.

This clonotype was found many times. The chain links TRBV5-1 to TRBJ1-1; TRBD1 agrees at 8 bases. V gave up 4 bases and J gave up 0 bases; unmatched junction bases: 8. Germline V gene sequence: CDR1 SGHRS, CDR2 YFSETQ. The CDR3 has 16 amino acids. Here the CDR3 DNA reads TGCGCCAGCAGCGACGGGACAGGTCTCATGAACACTGAAGCTTTCTTT. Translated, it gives CASSDGTGLMNTEAFF.

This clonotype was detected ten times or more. The CDR3 protein is CASSAGANSGANVLTF. CDR3 nucleotides: TGTGCCAGCAGTGCCGGGGCAAACTCTGGGGCCAACGTCCTGACTTTC. The chain uses TRBV11-2 and TRBJ2-6, with D tentatively TRBD1 or TRBD2 (5 bases each). V was cut by 6 bases and J by 0 bases, with 12 bases left in between. The length of the CDR3 is 16 residues. Germline values: CDR1 SGHAT, CDR2 FQNNGV. Combining the CDR3 with reference TRBV11-2 and TRBJ2-6 gives the whole variable domain EAGVAQSPRYKIIEKRQSVAFWCNPISGHATLYWYQQILGQGPKLLIQFQNNGVVDDSQLPKDRFSAERLKGVDSTLKIQPAKLEDSAVYLCASSAGANSGANVLTFGAGSRLTVL.

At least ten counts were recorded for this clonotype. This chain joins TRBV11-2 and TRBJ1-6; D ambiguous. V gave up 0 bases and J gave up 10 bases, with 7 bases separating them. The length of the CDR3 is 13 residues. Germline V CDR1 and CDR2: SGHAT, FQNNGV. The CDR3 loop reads CASSLDYSSPLHF. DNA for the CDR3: TGTGCCAGCAGCTTAGACTACAGCTCACCCCTCCACTTT.

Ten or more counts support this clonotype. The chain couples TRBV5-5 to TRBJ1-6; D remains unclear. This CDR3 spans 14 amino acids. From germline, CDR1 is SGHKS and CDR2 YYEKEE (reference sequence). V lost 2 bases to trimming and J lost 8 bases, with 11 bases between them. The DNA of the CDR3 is TGTGCCAGCAGCTTAGACGGTGGGGATTCACCCCTCCACTTT. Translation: CASSLDGGDSPLHF. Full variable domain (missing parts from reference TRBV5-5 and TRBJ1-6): DAGVTQSPTHLIKTRGQQVTLRCSPISGHKSVSWYQQVLGQGPQFIFQYYEKEERGRGNFPDRFSARQFPNYSSELNVNALLLGDSALYLCASSLDGGDSPLHFGNGTRLTVT.

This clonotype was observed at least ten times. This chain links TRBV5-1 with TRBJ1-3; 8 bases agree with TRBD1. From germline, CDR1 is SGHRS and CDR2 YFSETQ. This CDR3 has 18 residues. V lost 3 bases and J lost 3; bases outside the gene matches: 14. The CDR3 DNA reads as TGCGCCAGCAGCTCGATTGGACCAGGGGGCATTGTTGGAAACACCATATATTTT. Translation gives CASSSIGPGGIVGNTIYF. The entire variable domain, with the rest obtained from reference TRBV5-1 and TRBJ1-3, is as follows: KAGVTQTPRYLIKTRGQQVTLSCSPISGHRSVSWYQQTPGQGLQFLFEYFSETQRNKGNFPGRFSGRQFSNSRSEMNVSTLELGDSALYLCASSSIGPGGIVGNTIYFGEGSWLTVV.

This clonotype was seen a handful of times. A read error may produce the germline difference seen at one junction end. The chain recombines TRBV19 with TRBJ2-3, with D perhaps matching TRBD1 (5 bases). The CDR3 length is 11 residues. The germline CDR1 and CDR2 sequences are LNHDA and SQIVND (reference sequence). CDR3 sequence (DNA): TGTGCCAGTAGTATAGGGGGCCCGCATTATTTT. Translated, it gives CASSIGGPHYF.

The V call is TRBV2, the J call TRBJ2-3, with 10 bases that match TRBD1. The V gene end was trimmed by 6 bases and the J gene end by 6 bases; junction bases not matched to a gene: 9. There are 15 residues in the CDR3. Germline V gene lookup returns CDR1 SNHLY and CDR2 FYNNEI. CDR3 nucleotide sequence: TGTGCCAGCAGGGGGGACAGGGGATCCGGGGATACGCAGTATTTT. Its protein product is CASRGDRGSGDTQYF.

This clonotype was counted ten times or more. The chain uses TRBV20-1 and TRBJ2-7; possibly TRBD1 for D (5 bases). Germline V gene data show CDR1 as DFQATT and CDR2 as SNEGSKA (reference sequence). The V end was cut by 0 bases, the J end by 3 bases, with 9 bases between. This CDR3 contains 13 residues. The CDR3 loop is CSARDPQGYEQYF. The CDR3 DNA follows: TGCAGTGCTAGAGATCCCCAGGGCTACGAGCAGTACTTC.

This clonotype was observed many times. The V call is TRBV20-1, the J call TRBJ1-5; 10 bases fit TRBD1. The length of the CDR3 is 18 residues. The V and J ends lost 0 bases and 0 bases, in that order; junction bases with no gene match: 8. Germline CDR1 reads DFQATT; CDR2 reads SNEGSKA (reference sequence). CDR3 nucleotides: TGCAGTGCTAGAGAACTGGGACAGGGGATTTATAGCAATCAGCCCCAGCATTTT. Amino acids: CSARELGQGIYSNQPQHF.

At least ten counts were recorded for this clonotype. The CDR3 reads CASSYRVYDGYTF. Here the CDR3 DNA reads TGTGCCAGCAGTTACAGGGTTTACGATGGCTACACCTTC. J is TRBJ1-2 and V is TRBV6-2 or TRBV6-3; D ambiguous. From germline, CDR1 is MNHEY and CDR2 SVGEGT. V lost 2 bases, J lost 6 bases, and 10 bases lay in between. The CDR3 contains 13 residues.